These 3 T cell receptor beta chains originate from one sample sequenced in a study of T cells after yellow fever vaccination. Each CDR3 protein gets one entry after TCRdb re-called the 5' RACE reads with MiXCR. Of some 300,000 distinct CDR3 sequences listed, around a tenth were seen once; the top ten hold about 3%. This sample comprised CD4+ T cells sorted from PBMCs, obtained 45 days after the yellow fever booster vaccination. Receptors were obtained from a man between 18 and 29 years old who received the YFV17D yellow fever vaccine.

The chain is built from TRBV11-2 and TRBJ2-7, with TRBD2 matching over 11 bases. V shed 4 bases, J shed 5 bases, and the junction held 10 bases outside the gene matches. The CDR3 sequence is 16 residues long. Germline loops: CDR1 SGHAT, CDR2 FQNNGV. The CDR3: CASSSLAGGLPNEQYV. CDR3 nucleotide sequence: TGTGCCAGCAGCTCCTTAGCGGGGGGGCTTCCCAACGAGCAGTACGTC.

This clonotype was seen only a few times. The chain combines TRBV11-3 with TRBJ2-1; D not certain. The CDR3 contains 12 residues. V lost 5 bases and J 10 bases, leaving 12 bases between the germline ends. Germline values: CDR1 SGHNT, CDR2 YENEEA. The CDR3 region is CASSLRHGEQFF. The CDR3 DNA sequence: TGTGCCAGCAGCCTTAGACATGGAGAGCAGTTCTTC.

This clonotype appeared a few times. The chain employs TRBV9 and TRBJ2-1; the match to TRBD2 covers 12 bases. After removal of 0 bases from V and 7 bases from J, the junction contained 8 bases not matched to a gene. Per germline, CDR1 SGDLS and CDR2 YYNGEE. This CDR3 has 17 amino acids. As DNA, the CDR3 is TGTGCCAGCAGCGTAGAAGCTAGCGGGGGGGTGAGGAATGAGCAGTTCTTC. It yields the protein CASSVEASGGVRNEQFF.